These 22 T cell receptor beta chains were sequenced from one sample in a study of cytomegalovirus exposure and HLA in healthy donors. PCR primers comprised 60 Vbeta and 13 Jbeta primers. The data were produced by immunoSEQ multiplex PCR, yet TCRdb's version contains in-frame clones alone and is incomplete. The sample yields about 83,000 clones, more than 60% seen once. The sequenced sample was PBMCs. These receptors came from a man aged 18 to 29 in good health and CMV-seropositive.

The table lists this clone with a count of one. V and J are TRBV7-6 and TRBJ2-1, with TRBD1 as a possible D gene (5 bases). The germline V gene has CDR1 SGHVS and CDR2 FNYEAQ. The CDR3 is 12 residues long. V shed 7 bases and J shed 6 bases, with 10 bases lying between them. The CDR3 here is CASNGAGNEQFF. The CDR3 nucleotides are TGTGCCAGCAATGGGGCTGGCAATGAGCAGTTCTTC. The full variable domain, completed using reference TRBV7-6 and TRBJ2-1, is GAGVSQSPRYKVTKRGQDVALRCDPISGHVSLYWYRQALGQGPEFLTYFNYEAQQDKSGLPNDRFSAERPEGSISTLTIQRTEQRDSAMYRCASNGAGNEQFFGPGTRLTVL.

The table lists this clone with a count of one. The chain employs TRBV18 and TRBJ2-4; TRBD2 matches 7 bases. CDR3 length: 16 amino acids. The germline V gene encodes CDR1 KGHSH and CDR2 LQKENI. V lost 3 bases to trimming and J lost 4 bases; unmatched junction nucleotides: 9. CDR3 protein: CASSPYYGTTKNIQYF. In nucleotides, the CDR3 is TGTGCCAGCTCACCCTATTACGGGACTACAAAAAACATTCAGTACTTC.

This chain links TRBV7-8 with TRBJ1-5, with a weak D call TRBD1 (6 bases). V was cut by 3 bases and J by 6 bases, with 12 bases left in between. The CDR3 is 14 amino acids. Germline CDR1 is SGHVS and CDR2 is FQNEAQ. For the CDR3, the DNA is TGTGCCAGCAGCTTTACAGGGCTGCCTCAGCCCCAGCATTTT. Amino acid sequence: CASSFTGLPQPQHF.

The CDR3 coding sequence is TGCAGCGGATATACAGGGGATGGCTACACCTTC. This translates into CSGYTGDGYTF. The V and J genes are TRBV29-1 and TRBJ1-2; TRBD1 aligns across 7 bases. This CDR3 is built from 11 residues. Unmatched junction bases numbered 5, after V lost 7 bases and J lost 6 bases. Germline assignment: CDR1 SQVTM and CDR2 ANQGSEA.

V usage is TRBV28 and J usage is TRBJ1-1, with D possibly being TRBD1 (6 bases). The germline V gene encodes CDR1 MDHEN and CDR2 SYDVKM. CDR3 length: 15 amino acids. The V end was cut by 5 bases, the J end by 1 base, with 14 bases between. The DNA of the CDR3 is TGTGCCAGCAGTGCACGGGACACGAGGAACACTGAAGCTTTCTTT. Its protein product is CASSARDTRNTEAFF.

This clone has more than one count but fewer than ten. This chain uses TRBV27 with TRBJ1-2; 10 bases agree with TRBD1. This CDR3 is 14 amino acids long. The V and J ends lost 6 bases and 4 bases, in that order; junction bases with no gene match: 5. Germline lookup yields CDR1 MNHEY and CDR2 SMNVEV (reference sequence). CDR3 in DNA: TGTGCCAGCAGCCCGACAGGGGGCGGCTATGGCTACACCTTC. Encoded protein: CASSPTGGGYGYTF.

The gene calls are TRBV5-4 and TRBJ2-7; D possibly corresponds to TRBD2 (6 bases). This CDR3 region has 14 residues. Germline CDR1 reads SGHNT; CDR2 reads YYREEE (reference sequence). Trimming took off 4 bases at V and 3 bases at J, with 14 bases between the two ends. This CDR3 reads CASSPSRDFYEQYF. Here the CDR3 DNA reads TGTGCCAGCAGCCCATCCCGGGACTTCTACGAGCAGTACTTC.

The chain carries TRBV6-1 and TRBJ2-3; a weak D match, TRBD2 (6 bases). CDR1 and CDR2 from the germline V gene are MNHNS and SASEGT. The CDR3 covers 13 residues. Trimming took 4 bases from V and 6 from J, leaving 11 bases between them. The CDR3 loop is CASSAGVFDTQYF. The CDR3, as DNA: TGTGCCAGCAGTGCGGGAGTTTTCGATACGCAGTATTTT.

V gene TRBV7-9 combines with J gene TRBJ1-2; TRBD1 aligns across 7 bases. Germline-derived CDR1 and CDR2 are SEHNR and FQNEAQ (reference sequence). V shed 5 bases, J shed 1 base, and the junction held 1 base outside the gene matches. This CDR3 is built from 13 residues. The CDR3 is CASSRDSNYGYTF. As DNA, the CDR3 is TGTGCCAGCAGCCGGGACAGTAACTATGGCTACACCTTC. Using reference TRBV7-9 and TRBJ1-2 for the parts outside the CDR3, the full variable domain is DTGVSQNPRHKITKRGQNVTFRCDPISEHNRLYWYRQTLGQGPEFLTYFQNEAQLEKSRLLSDRFSAERPKGSFSTLEIQRTEQGDSAMYLCASSRDSNYGYTFGSGTRLTVV.

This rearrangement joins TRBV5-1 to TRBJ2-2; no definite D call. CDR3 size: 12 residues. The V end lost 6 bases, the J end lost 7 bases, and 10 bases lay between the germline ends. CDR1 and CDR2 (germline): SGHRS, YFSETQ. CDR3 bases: TGCGCCAGCACCATCTCGGGCGGGGAGCTGTTTTTT. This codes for CASTISGGELFF.

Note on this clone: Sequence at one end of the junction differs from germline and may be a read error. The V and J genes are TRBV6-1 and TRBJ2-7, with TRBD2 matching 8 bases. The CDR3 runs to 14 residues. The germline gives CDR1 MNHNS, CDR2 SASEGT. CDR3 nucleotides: TGTGCCAGCAGTGAAGGGACTAGCAATTACGGGCAGTACTTC. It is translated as CASSEGTSNYGQYF.

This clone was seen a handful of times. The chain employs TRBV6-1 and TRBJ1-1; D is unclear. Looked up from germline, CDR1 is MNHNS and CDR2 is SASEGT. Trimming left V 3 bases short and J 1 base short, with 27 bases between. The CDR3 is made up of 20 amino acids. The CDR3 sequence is CASSERGWGNRLLQNTEAFF. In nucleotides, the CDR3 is TGTGCCAGCAGTGAGCGGGGTTGGGGAAATCGGCTCCTACAGAACACTGAAGCTTTCTTT.

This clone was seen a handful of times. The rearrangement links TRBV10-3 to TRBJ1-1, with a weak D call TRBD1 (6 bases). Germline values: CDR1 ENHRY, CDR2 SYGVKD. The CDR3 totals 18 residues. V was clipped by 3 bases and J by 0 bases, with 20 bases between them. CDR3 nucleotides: TGTGCCATCAGTGATTCCCAGGTTGCAGGGGCGTTGAACACTGAAGCTTTCTTT. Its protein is CAISDSQVAGALNTEAFF.

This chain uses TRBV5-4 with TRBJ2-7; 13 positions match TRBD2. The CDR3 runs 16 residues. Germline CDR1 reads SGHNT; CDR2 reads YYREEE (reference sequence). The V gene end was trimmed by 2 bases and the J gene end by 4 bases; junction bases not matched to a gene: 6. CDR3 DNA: TGTGCCAGCAGCTTAACATCGGGACTAGCGGGATACGAGCAGTACTTC. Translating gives CASSLTSGLAGYEQYF. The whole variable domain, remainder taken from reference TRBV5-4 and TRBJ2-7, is ETGVTQSPTHLIKTRGQQVTLRCSSQSGHNTVSWYQQALGQGPQFIFQYYREEENGRGNFPPRFSGLQFPNYSSELNVNALELDDSALYLCASSLTSGLAGYEQYFGPGTRLTVT.

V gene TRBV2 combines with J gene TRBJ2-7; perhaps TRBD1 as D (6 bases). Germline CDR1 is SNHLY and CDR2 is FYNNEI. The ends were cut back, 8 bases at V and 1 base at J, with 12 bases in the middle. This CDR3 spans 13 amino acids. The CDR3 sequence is CASGSGESYEQYF. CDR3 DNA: TGTGCCAGCGGTTCAGGGGAGTCCTACGAGCAGTACTTC. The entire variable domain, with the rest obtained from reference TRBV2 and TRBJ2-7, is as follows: EPEVTQTPSHQVTQMGQEVILRCVPISNHLYFYWYRQILGQKVEFLVSFYNNEISEKSEIFDDQFSVERPDGSNFTLKIRSTKLEDSAMYFCASGSGESYEQYFGPGTRLTVT.

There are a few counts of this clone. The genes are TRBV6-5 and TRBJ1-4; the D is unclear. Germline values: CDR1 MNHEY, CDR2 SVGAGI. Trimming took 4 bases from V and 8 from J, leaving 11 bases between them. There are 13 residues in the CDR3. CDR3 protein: CASSWLRWEKLFF. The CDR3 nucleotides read TGTGCCAGCAGTTGGCTGAGGTGGGAAAAACTGTTTTTT.

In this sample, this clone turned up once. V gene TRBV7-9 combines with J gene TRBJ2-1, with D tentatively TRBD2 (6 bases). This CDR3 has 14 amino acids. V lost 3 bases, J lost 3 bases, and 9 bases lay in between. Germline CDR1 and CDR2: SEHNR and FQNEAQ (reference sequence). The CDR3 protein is CASSFGSGYNEQFF. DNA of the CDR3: TGTGCCAGCAGCTTCGGTAGCGGCTACAATGAGCAGTTCTTC.

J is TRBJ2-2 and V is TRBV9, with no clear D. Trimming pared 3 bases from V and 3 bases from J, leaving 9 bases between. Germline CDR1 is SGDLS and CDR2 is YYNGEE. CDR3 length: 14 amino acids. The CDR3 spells CASSAPLYTGELFF. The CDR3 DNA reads TGTGCCAGCAGCGCCCCCCTGTACACCGGGGAGCTGTTTTTT. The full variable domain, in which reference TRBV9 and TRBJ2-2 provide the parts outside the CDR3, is DSGVTQTPKHLITATGQRVTLRCSPRSGDLSVYWYQQSLDQGLQFLIQYYNGEERAKGNILERFSAQQFPDLHSELNLSSLELGDSALYFCASSAPLYTGELFFGEGSRLTVL.

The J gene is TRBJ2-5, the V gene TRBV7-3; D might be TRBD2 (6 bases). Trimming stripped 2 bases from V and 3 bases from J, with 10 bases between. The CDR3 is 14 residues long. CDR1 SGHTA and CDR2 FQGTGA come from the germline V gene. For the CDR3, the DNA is TGTGCCAGCAGCTTATCTGGGGGGAAAGAGACCCAGTACTTC. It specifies CASSLSGGKETQYF.

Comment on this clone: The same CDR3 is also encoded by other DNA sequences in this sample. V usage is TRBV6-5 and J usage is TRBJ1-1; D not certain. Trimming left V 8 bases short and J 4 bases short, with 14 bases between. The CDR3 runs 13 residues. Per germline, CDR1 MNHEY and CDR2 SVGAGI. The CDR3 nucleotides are TGTGCCAGCTTGGAGCAGGAGGGCACTGAAGCTTTCTTT. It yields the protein CASLEQEGTEAFF.

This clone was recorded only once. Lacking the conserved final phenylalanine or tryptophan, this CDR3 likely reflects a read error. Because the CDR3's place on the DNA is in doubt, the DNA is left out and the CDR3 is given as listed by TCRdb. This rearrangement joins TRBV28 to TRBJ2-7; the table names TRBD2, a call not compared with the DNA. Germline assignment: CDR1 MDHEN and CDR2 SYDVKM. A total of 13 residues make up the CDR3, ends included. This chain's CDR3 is CASSLPGLARLSL.

CDR3 DNA: TGTGCCAGCAGCTTACAAGGGACTAGCTCTGAGCAGTTCTTC. Encoded protein: CASSLQGTSSEQFF. The rearrangement joins TRBV7-9 to TRBJ2-1, with 9 bases matching TRBD2. CDR1 and CDR2 from the germline V gene are SEHNR and FQNEAQ (reference sequence). With 2 bases clipped from V and 9 bases from J, the junction kept 5 bases outside the gene matches. The CDR3 has 14 residues. The full variable domain, rest sourced from reference TRBV7-9 and TRBJ2-1, is DTGVSQNPRHKITKRGQNVTFRCDPISEHNRLYWYRQTLGQGPEFLTYFQNEAQLEKSRLLSDRFSAERPKGSFSTLEIQRTEQGDSAMYLCASSLQGTSSEQFFGPGTRLTVL.